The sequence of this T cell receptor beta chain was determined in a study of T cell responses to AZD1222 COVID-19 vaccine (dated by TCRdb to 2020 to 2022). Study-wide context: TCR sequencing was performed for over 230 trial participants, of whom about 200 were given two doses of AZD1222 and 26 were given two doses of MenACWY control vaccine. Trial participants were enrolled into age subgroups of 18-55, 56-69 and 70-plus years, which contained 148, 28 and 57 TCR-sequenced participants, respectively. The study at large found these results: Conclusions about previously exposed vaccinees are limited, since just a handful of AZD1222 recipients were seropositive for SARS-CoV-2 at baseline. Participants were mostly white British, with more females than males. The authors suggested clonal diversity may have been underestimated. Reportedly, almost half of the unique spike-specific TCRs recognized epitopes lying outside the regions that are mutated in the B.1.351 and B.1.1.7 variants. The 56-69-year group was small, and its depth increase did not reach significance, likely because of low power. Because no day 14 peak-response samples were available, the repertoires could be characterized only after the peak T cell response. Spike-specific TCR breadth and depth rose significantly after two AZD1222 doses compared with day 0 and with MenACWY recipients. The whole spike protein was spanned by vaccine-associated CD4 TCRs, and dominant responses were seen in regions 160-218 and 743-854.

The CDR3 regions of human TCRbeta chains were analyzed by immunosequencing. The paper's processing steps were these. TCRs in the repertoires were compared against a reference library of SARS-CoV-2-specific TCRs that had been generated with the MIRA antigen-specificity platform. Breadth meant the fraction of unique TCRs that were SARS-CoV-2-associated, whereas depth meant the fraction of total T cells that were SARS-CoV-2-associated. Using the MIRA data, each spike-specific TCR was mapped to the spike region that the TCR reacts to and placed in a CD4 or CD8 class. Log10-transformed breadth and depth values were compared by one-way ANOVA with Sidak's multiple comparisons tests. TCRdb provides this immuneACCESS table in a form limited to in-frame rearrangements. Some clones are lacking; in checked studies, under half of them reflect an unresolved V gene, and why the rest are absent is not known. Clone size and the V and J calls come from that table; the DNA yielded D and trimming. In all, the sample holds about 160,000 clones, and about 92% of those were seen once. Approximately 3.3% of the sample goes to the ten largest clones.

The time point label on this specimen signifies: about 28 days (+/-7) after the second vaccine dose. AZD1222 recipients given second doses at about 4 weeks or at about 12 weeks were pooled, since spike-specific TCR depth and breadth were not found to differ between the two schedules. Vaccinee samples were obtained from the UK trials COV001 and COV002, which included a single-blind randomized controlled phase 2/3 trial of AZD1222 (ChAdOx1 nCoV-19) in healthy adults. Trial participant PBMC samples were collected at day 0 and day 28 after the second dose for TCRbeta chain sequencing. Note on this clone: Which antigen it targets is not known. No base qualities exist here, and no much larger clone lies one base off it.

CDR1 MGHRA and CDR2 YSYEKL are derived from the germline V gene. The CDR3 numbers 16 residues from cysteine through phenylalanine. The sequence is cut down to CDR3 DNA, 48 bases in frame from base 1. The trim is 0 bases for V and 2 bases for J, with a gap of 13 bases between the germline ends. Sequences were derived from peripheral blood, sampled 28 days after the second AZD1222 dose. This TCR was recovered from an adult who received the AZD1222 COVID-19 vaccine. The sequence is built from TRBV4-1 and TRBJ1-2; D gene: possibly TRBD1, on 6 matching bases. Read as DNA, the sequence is TGCGCCAGCAGCCAAGATTTAACAGGGTTCAACTATGGCTACACCTTC. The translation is CASSQDLTGFNYGYTF.